This TCR beta chain is drawn from a study of T cells expressing NK-cell markers (dated by TCRdb to the early 2020s). Regarding the complete study: TCR beta-chain repertoires were profiled in sorted CD3+CD56+NKG2C+, CD3+CD56+NKG2C- and CD3+CD56-NKG2C+ T-cell subsets from fewer than 10 donors. Among the eight sequenced donors, seven were HCMV-seropositive and one was HCMV-seronegative. Randomly selected healthy volunteers, three men and five women, were used as the eight sequenced donors. Illumina HiSeq 2000/2500, MiSeq or NextSeq was used to sequence libraries as 2 x 150 bp reads.

Points the paper makes about the study in general: Those dominant clonotypes were again the most abundant among CD3+CD56-NKG2C+ cells in a few donors, at 28.3-60.1%. It remained unclear whether the expanded NKG2C-expressing T cell clones were specific for HCMV antigens. In six donors, the dominant CD3+CD56+NKG2C+ clonotypes ranked among the top 10 CD8+ clonotypes, making up about 1.0-7.5% of CD8+ T cells.

About this clonotype itself: No antigen is known for it.

To determine HCMV serostatus, a commercial ELISA kit was used to detect HCMV-specific IgG in serum. Peripheral blood mononuclear cells were isolated from blood by Ficoll density gradient centrifugation. Sequencing instrument: Illumina HiSeq 2000. TCR beta cDNA libraries were made by 5'RACE template switching that added a universal primer site and unique molecular identifiers. cDNA synthesis was primed from the TCR beta constant segment and was followed by two successive PCR amplification steps. For the original study's pipeline: Reads were demultiplexed and grouped by UMI with MIGEC, and clonotypes were assembled and quantified with MiTCR. Only TCR cDNA sequences supported by at least two reads were kept to exclude erroneous sequences. Downstream repertoire analysis used the tcR package, and clonotypes were matched across fractions by CDR3 nucleotide sequence plus V segment. VDJmatch was used to annotate antigen specificity against VDJdb, with one amino acid substitution in CDR3 allowed. TCRdb reprocessed the raw reads; every CDR3 protein sequence is a single record, and DNA is not supplied. TCRdb, rather than the study authors, made the V and J calls. The sample has about 460,000 distinct CDR3 sequences on record. The ten biggest clones cover over 1.3% of the sample.

The CDR3 spans 14 residues, from the cysteine through the phenylalanine. The entry carries no DNA sequence. Taken from the germline V gene, the CDR1 and CDR2 loops are SQVTM and ANQGSEA. This chain is built from TRBV29-1 and TRBJ2-1; the D call from TCRdb, TRBD2, cannot be confirmed without DNA. The clonotype originates from a woman aged 50 to 65 in good health. Donor details come from another sample of the same person, matched by shared clones. What was sequenced was blood T cells: a sorted CD56 or NKG2C T cell subset, CD4+ or CD8+ T cells, or bulk PBMC T cells (not recorded which). The CDR3 corresponds to CSVTMGGYPNEQFF.